Following are 12 T cell receptor beta chains from one sample sequenced in a study of T cells after yellow fever vaccination. TCRdb re-called the 5' RACE reads through MiXCR, storing one row per CDR3 protein. This table holds 250,000 to 400,000 distinct CDR3 sequences, around 4.4% found once. This sample comprised PBMCs, obtained 15 days after the yellow fever booster vaccination. The receptor set was obtained from a man aged 18 to 30 who received the YFV17D yellow fever vaccine.

This clonotype was seen only a few times. CDR3 residues: CASSLGPGGRRYEQYF. CDR3 bases: TGTGCCAGCAGCTTAGGGCCGGGGGGACGGCGCTACGAGCAGTACTTC. This chain uses TRBV7-2 with TRBJ2-7, with TRBD2 matching over 7 bases. This CDR3 region has 16 residues. Germline CDR1 SGHTA, CDR2 FQGNSA. With 1 base clipped from V and 3 bases from J, the junction kept 9 bases outside the gene matches.

In its sample, this clonotype was seen a few times. The rearrangement joins TRBV6-4 to TRBJ2-3, with 12 bases fitting TRBD2. V lost 8 bases, J lost 5 bases, and 5 bases stayed unmatched. The CDR3 is 14 residues long. CDR1 is MRHNA, CDR2 SNTAGT, per germline. Here the CDR3 reads CASAPSGGGDTQYF. In DNA form, the CDR3 reads TGTGCCAGCGCCCCTAGCGGGGGGGGAGATACGCAGTATTTT.

This clonotype was seen ten or more times. This rearrangement joins TRBV15 to TRBJ2-1; a possible D gene is TRBD2 (7 bases). Germline V lookup: CDR1 LNHNV, CDR2 YYDKDF (reference sequence). V was clipped by 3 bases and J by 8 bases, with 20 bases between them. This CDR3 is 16 amino acids long. DNA for the CDR3: TGTGCCACCAGCAGCTTTACCGGGACGGGGGGCGATGAGCAGTTCTTC. This sequence encodes CATSSFTGTGGDEQFF.

The table lists this clonotype with a few counts. The chain carries TRBV5-1 and TRBJ2-4; D may match TRBD1 or TRBD2 (6 bases each). Germline-derived CDR1 and CDR2 are SGHRS and YFSETQ. V shed 5 bases and J shed 0 bases, with 12 bases lying between them. The CDR3 is made up of 15 amino acids. Here the CDR3 DNA reads TGCGCCAGCAGGACGGGGGCCCTAGCCAAAAACATTCAGTACTTC. Its protein product is CASRTGALAKNIQYF.

Ten or more counts support this clonotype. This sequence joins TRBV7-9 and TRBJ2-2; no firm D call. Between the trimmed V and J ends, which lost 1 base and 4 bases, there was a span of 4 bases. This CDR3 region has 13 residues. Germline CDR1 reads SEHNR; CDR2 reads FQNEAQ (reference sequence). The CDR3 region has the DNA TGTGCCAGCAGCTTAGATCGCACCGGGGAGCTGTTTTTT. It encodes CASSLDRTGELFF.

The chain carries TRBV7-8 and TRBJ1-1, with D unclear. Trimming stripped 6 bases from V and 1 base from J, with 12 bases between. CDR3 size: 14 residues. In germline, CDR1 is SGHVS, CDR2 FQNEAQ. CDR3 nucleotide sequence: TGTGCCAGCAGGCGCACCGAAACGAACACTGAAGCTTTCTTT. This sequence encodes CASRRTETNTEAFF.

This clonotype was counted a few times. V and J are TRBV5-4 and TRBJ2-3, with D unresolved. Germline lookup yields CDR1 SGHNT and CDR2 YYREEE (reference sequence). There are 12 residues in the CDR3. Trimming took off 3 bases at V and 5 bases at J, with 7 bases between the two ends. The CDR3 coding sequence is TGTGCCAGCAGCTCGATTGAAGATACGCAGTATTTT. This sequence encodes CASSSIEDTQYF.

This clonotype occurred many times. V is TRBV5-1 and J is TRBJ2-1, with D possibly matching TRBD1 (5 bases). This CDR3 has 13 amino acids. Between the trimmed V and J ends, which lost 1 base and 5 bases, there was a span of 7 bases. Germline values: CDR1 SGHRS, CDR2 YFSETQ. The DNA of the CDR3 is TGCGCCAGCAGCTTGACAGGCAACAATGAGCAGTTCTTC. Its translation: CASSLTGNNEQFF. Together with reference TRBV5-1 and TRBJ2-1, the CDR3 gives the full variable domain: KAGVTQTPRYLIKTRGQQVTLSCSPISGHRSVSWYQQTPGQGLQFLFEYFSETQRNKGNFPGRFSGRQFSNSRSEMNVSTLELGDSALYLCASSLTGNNEQFFGPGTRLTVL.

Many counts were recorded for this clonotype. This rearrangement joins TRBV4-3 to TRBJ1-2; D is unresolved. Germline values: CDR1 LGHNA, CDR2 YSLEER. Trimming stripped 1 base from V and 8 bases from J, with 8 bases between. The CDR3 length is 12 residues. The CDR3 nucleotides are TGCGCCAGCAGCCAAGGAGGGATCGGCTACACCTTC. Residues: CASSQGGIGYTF.

The V and J genes are TRBV27 and TRBJ2-1, with D perhaps matching TRBD1 (7 bases). CDR3 length equals 14 residues. The V and J ends lost 7 bases and 3 bases respectively, with 13 bases between them. CDR1 is MNHEY, CDR2 SMNVEV, per germline (reference sequence). The CDR3 loop reads CASTQGGDYNEQFF. The DNA of the CDR3 is TGTGCCAGCACCCAGGGGGGAGACTACAATGAGCAGTTCTTC.

This chain links TRBV19 with TRBJ1-1; D is ambiguous. V was clipped by 4 bases and J by 8 bases, with 20 bases between them. The CDR3 runs 15 residues. Germline CDR1 and CDR2: LNHDA and SQIVND (reference sequence). The CDR3: CASSRWTALHEEAFF. CDR3 in DNA: TGTGCCAGTAGTAGATGGACGGCGTTACACGAAGAAGCTTTCTTT. The full variable domain, its missing parts supplied by reference TRBV19 and TRBJ1-1, is DGGITQSPKYLFRKEGQNVTLSCEQNLNHDAMYWYRQDPGQGLRLIYYSQIVNDFQKGDIAEGYSVSREKKESFPLTVTSAQKNPTAFYLCASSRWTALHEEAFFGQGTRLTVV.

This clonotype was observed many times. The gene calls are TRBV7-2 and TRBJ2-3, with D hard to call. The CDR3 has 14 amino acids. Between the trimmed V and J ends, which lost 2 bases and 4 bases, there was a span of 10 bases. The V gene's germline CDR1 is SGHTA and CDR2 FQGNSA. The CDR3 reads CASSLQASADTQYF. The CDR3 nucleotides are TGTGCCAGCAGCTTACAGGCTAGTGCAGATACGCAGTATTTT.